The clone carrying this TCR beta chain was observed many times. Other DNA sequences in this sample translate to the same CDR3. The record originates from a study of blood T cell repertoires in COVID-19. Whole-study context: Specimens from acute and convalescent COVID-19 originated in the United States, Italy and Spain. Sample material is recorded as cDNA or gDNA derived from T cells, B-cell-depleted T cells, or PBMCs.

Participants were aged roughly 18 to 89 years from around 26 US areas. All exposed participants met a person with COVID-19 within 2 weeks before entering the study. Assay: immunoSEQ multiplex PCR; the TCRdb copy retains only in-frame clones and omits some. The sample shows 65,000 or so clones, approximately 70% of them seen only once. The source material was PBMCs or T cells enriched from blood (not recorded which). This TCR derives from a woman aged 55-75 years who had been exposed to COVID-19.

DNA of the CDR3: TGTGCCAGTAGTACTCCCGGTATGAACACTGAAGCTTTCTTT. The encoded protein is CASSTPGMNTEAFF. The chain links TRBV19 to TRBJ1-1, with D unresolved. V was clipped by 4 bases and J by 0 bases, with 9 bases between them. Per germline, CDR1 LNHDA and CDR2 SQIVND (reference sequence). This CDR3 is built from 14 residues. Variable domain in full (rest from reference TRBV19 and TRBJ1-1): DGGITQSPKYLFRKEGQNVTLSCEQNLNHDAMYWYRQDPGQGLRLIYYSQIVNDFQKGDIAEGYSVSREKKESFPLTVTSAQKNPTAFYLCASSTPGMNTEAFFGQGTRLTVV.